The rows below give T cell receptor beta chains drawn from one sample of a study of blood T cell repertoires in COVID-19. Libraries were prepared by immunoSEQ multiplex PCR; TCRdb keeps only in-frame clonotypes and omits some of them. The sample consists of about 220,000 clones, about 80% of them appearing once. The source material was peripheral blood. All receptors derive from a woman aged 30 to 39 who had recovered from COVID-19. Both conserved end residues are part of each CDR3. The D gene is left open where the match is weak. Only some rows state a clone size, as once, few, many or a class for expanded clones.

V gene	D gene	clone size	J gene	CDR3 protein	CDR3 DNA
TRBV3-1/TRBV3-2	TRBD1	-	TRBJ2-1	CASSQGKQGAGDNEQFF	TGTGCCAGCAGCCAAGGGAAGCAGGGGGCTGGGGACAATGAGCAGTTCTTC
TRBV30	-	-	TRBJ2-5	CAWSVMADQYF	TGTGCCTGGAGTGTAATGGCGGACCAGTACTTC
TRBV20-1	-	-	TRBJ2-1	CSAQDYNEQFF	TGCAGTGCCCAGGACTACAATGAGCAGTTCTTC
TRBV11-2	TRBD1	-	TRBJ2-3	CASSFQQGASDTQYF	TGTGCCAGCAGCTTCCAACAGGGGGCATCAGATACGCAGTATTTT
TRBV30	-	few	TRBJ1-3	CACGRFSGNTIYF	TGTGCCTGTGGACGGTTCTCTGGAAACACCATATATTTT
TRBV10-3	TRBD2	-	TRBJ2-5	CAISDGEGPSETQYF	TGTGCCATCAGTGATGGGGAGGGTCCCTCAGAGACCCAGTACTTC
TRBV10-3	TRBD1	once	TRBJ1-1	CAISESRGQGPNTEAFF	TGTGCCATCAGTGAGTCGAGAGGACAGGGCCCCAACACTGAAGCTTTCTTT
TRBV30	TRBD2	-	TRBJ2-7	CAWSGTSGDSSYEQYF	TGTGCCTGGAGTGGGACTAGCGGGGATAGCTCCTACGAGCAGTACTTC
TRBV5-5	-	-	TRBJ2-1	CASSSDSTYNEQFF	TGTGCCAGCAGCTCGGACTCTACCTACAATGAGCAGTTCTTC
TRBV5-1	TRBD2	-	TRBJ2-2	CASSSPGLAGVRTGELFF	TGCGCCAGCAGCTCGCCGGGACTAGCGGGAGTCAGGACCGGGGAGCTGTTTTTT
TRBV9	-	-	TRBJ1-5	CASSVESGQPQHF	TGTGCCAGCAGCGTAGAATCAGGTCAGCCCCAGCATTTT
TRBV5-1	-	-	TRBJ2-5	CASSFQGETQYF	TGCGCCAGCAGCTTCCAGGGAGAGACCCAGTACTTC
TRBV9	-	-	TRBJ1-3	CASSAALAGNTIYF	TGTGCCAGCAGCGCCGCCTTAGCGGGAAACACCATATATTTT
TRBV5-1	-	-	TRBJ2-7	CASRLGSGAASYEQYF	TGCGCCAGCAGGTTGGGGAGCGGAGCCGCCTCCTACGAGCAGTACTTC
TRBV6-5	-	-	TRBJ1-5	CASSLDQGGAQPQHF	TGTGCCAGCAGTTTGGATCAGGGAGGTGCCCAGCCCCAGCATTTT
TRBV9	TRBD2	few	TRBJ2-7	CASSVGGTTSYEQYF	TGTGCCAGCAGCGTAGGAGGGACTACCTCCTACGAGCAGTACTTC
TRBV19	-	-	TRBJ2-4	CASSSRRDAKNIQYF	TGTGCCAGTAGTAGCCGCCGGGATGCCAAAAACATTCAGTACTTC
TRBV5-1	TRBD1	-	TRBJ2-2	CASSFSFASGQGKTGELFF	TGCGCCAGCAGCTTTTCTTTTGCGTCGGGACAGGGGAAGACCGGGGAGCTGTTTTTT
TRBV23-1	-	-	TRBJ1-1	CASSQRRGTEAFF	TGCGCCAGCAGTCAGAGGAGGGGCACTGAAGCTTTCTTT
TRBV28	TRBD1	-	TRBJ1-2	CAAQGANGYTF	TGTGCCGCACAGGGGGCGAATGGCTACACCTTC
TRBV5-1	TRBD1	-	TRBJ1-5	CASKRTGNSNQPQHF	TGCGCCAGCAAGCGGACAGGCAATAGCAATCAGCCCCAGCATTTT
TRBV6-5	TRBD1	-	TRBJ1-1	CASSYSGTGTEAFF	TGTGCCAGCAGTTACTCCGGGACAGGGACTGAAGCTTTCTTT
TRBV10-2	TRBD2	few	TRBJ2-3	CASCTQLATTSTDTQYF	TGCGCCAGCTGCACCCAACTAGCGACAACTAGCACAGATACGCAGTATTTT
TRBV4-1	TRBD1	-	TRBJ2-7	CASSQSTGGPYEQYF	TGCGCCAGCAGCCAATCGACAGGGGGGCCCTACGAGCAGTACTTC
TRBV7-3	TRBD1	-	TRBJ1-5	CASSRPGTVYSNQPQHF	TGTGCCAGCAGCCGCCCCGGGACAGTATATAGCAATCAGCCCCAGCATTTT
TRBV28	TRBD1	-	TRBJ2-2	CASRWTGKKLFF	TGTGCCAGCAGGTGGACAGGGAAGAAGCTGTTTTTT
TRBV11-1	TRBD1	-	TRBJ2-2	CASSPRGRRTGELFF	TGTGCCAGCAGTCCCAGGGGGCGCCGGACCGGGGAGCTGTTTTTT
TRBV30	TRBD2	-	TRBJ2-2	CAWSSLLAGGPTGELFF	TGTGCCTGGAGTTCTTTGCTAGCGGGAGGGCCCACCGGGGAGCTGTTTTTT
TRBV6-6	TRBD1	once	TRBJ1-6	CASTATGSNSPLHF	TGTGCCAGCACCGCGACAGGGAGTAATTCACCCCTCCACTTT
TRBV10-3	-	once	TRBJ2-5	CAISNSLQETQYF	TGTGCCATCAGTAACAGCTTACAAGAGACCCAGTACTTC
TRBV6-5	-	-	TRBJ2-1	CASGSGGASYNEQFF	TGTGCCAGCGGTTCAGGCGGGGCCTCCTACAATGAGCAGTTCTTC
TRBV3-1/TRBV3-2	-	-	TRBJ1-5	CASSQGRVAWTNQPQHF	TGTGCCAGCAGCCAAGGGAGGGTGGCCTGGACAAATCAGCCCCAGCATTTT
TRBV10-3	-	-	TRBJ2-5	CAIGDGKQETQYF	TGTGCCATCGGCGACGGGAAACAAGAGACCCAGTACTTC
TRBV5-1	-	-	TRBJ2-3	CASSLRTAFYLADTQYF	TGCGCCAGCAGCCTGAGGACAGCCTTCTATTTGGCAGATACGCAGTATTTT
TRBV4-1	TRBD2	-	TRBJ2-1	CASSQGTSYNEQFF	TGCGCCAGCAGCCAGGGGACTAGCTACAATGAGCAGTTCTTC
TRBV18	-	-	TRBJ1-1	CASSPVTGENTEAFF	TGTGCCAGCTCACCCGTGACAGGTGAGAACACTGAAGCTTTCTTT
TRBV5-1	TRBD1	-	TRBJ1-3	CASSSQGPESGNTIYF	TGCGCCAGCAGCTCACAGGGGCCAGAATCTGGAAACACCATATATTTT
TRBV5-1	TRBD1	-	TRBJ1-5	CASRDRADQPQHF	TGCGCCAGTAGGGACAGGGCAGATCAGCCCCAGCATTTT
TRBV5-1	-	-	TRBJ2-1	CASSFRSSYNEQFF	TGCGCCAGCAGCTTCAGGTCCTCCTACAATGAGCAGTTCTTC
TRBV16	TRBD1	once	TRBJ1-6	CASSPDRVGSPLHF	TGTGCCAGCAGCCCGGACAGGGTGGGTTCACCCCTCCACTTT
TRBV7-9	-	-	TRBJ1-1	CASSPATAEAFF	TGTGCCAGCAGCCCAGCGACCGCTGAAGCTTTCTTT
TRBV12-5	TRBD1	-	TRBJ1-6	CASGLGTVNSPLHF	TGTGCTAGTGGTTTAGGGACAGTCAACTCACCCCTCCACTTT
TRBV19	TRBD1	few	TRBJ1-2	CAAGSSGGSLGYTF	TGTGCCGCTGGGAGCTCAGGGGGCTCCCTGGGCTACACCTTC
TRBV11-2	-	-	TRBJ2-7	CASSLGGMGTYEQYF	TGTGCCAGCAGCTTGGGAGGAATGGGAACCTACGAGCAGTACTTC